This T cell receptor beta chain appears in the sequencing data of a study of blood T cell repertoires in COVID-19. Looking at the study overall: From T cells, B-cell-depleted T cells, or PBMCs came the material, which was cDNA or gDNA.

The CDR3 has 18 amino acids. The germline V gene has CDR1 SGDLS and CDR2 YYNGEE. V was pared by 1 base and J by 2 bases, with 6 bases of the junction left unmatched. Authors' methods: The authors estimated nucleated cell counts from reference gene primer amplification. Using immunoSEQ multiplex PCR, the repertoire was profiled, and TCRdb retains in-frame clones only, with some absent. That table supplies the V and J calls and clone size; D and trimming were determined from the DNA. Of about 200,000 clones detected, approximately 91% appear once; the ten largest clones hold about a sixth. Seattle patient enrollment occurred during active infection, with longitudinal follow-up thereafter.

Sequences were obtained from peripheral blood. The genes are TRBV9 and TRBJ2-3, with 14 bases lining up with TRBD2. This sequence originates from a man aged 45-60 years with COVID-19, enrolled during active disease. CDR3: CASSVRGLAGEHTDTQYF. The CDR3, as DNA: TGTGCCAGCAGCGTACGGGGACTAGCGGGAGAGCACACAGATACGCAGTATTTT.